Listed below are T cell receptor beta chains from one sample, sequenced in a study of technical replicates of blood from a handful of donors. Data came from immunoSEQ multiplex PCR; TCRdb stores just in-frame clones and leaves some out. Of more than 70,000 clones listed, 93% are singletons. Sequences were obtained from T cells isolated from PBMCs. The receptors here all came from a human donor in good health. Both conserved end residues are part of each CDR3. The D gene is left open where the match is weak. Clone size is stated in some rows and not others, as once, few, many or a class when expanded.

size,J,D,V,DNA,CDR3
.,TRBJ2-1,.,TRBV5-6,TGTGCCAGCAGCTTGGTAATTGGGGGCTTCACGTCCTACAATGAGCAGTTCTTC,CASSLVIGGFTSYNEQFF
.,TRBJ2-7,.,TRBV28,TGTGCCAGCCTCACCCAAGGCAGGCTGGGCGAGCAGTACTTC,CASLTQGRLGEQYF
.,TRBJ2-4,TRBD2,TRBV28,TGTGCCAGCAGTTTATTGAACGGGGGGAGCATTCAGTACTTC,CASSLLNGGSIQYF
.,TRBJ2-3,.,TRBV6-5,TGTGCCAGCAGTATAGCTACCTTGGGTACGCAGTATTTT,CASSIATLGTQYF
once,TRBJ2-5,.,TRBV15,TGTGCCACCAGCAGAGTATTGCAAGAGACCCAGTACTTC,CATSRVLQETQYF
.,TRBJ1-4,TRBD1,TRBV9,TGTGCCAGCAGCGACATGGACAGGGTTGGAAAACTGTTTTTT,CASSDMDRVGKLFF
.,TRBJ1-2,TRBD1,TRBV7-6,TGTGCCAGCAGCTTATGGAGACAGGGGGCGGGAGGCTACACCTTC,CASSLWRQGAGGYTF
.,TRBJ1-5,.,TRBV7-9,TGTGCCAGCAGCTTAGGGCAGAATAGCAATCAGCCCCAGCATTTT,CASSLGQNSNQPQHF
once,TRBJ2-7,.,TRBV29-1,TGCAGCGTTGCGTACAGCACCTACGAGCAGTACTTC,CSVAYSTYEQYF
.,TRBJ1-2,.,TRBV5-1,TGCGCCAGCAGCTTGAGGCCGACAGGCTCCGAGACTTACTATGGCTACACCTTC,CASSLRPTGSETYYGYTF
.,TRBJ2-7,TRBD2,TRBV5-1,TGCGCCAGCGCCCGGGGAGCGGGAAGCTCCTACGAGCAGTACTTC,CASARGAGSSYEQYF
.,TRBJ1-1,.,TRBV18,TGTGCCACCTTCAGGCTGGGGGGAACGGATATGGAAGCTTTCTTT,CATFRLGGTDMEAFF
.,TRBJ2-7,TRBD1,TRBV7-9,TGTGCCAGCAGCTTAGCGCGGTCCGGGACAGGGGGCTACGAGCAGTACTTC,CASSLARSGTGGYEQYF
.,TRBJ2-7,.,TRBV5-1,TGCGCCAGCAGCTCGACTCACGGCGCCTACGAGCAGTACTTC,CASSSTHGAYEQYF
.,TRBJ2-2,TRBD2,TRBV6-5,TGTGCCAGCAGTTTTAGCGGGAAACCCACCGGGGAGCTGTTTTTT,CASSFSGKPTGELFF
few,TRBJ1-1,.,TRBV30,TGTGCCTGGATAACAGGGAAGACTGAAGCTTTCTTT,CAWITGKTEAFF
.,TRBJ2-7,.,TRBV4-2,TGTGCCAGCAGCCAAGAGGCGCGGATCTCCTACGAGCAGTACTTC,CASSQEARISYEQYF
.,TRBJ2-1,TRBD2,TRBV18,TGTGCCAGCTCCAGGACTAGCGGCTATTCCAATGAGCAGTTCTTC,CASSRTSGYSNEQFF
.,TRBJ2-5,TRBD2,TRBV6-6,TGTGCCAGCGGGCGGGAGGTGGAGACCCAGTACTTC,CASGREVETQYF
.,TRBJ2-7,TRBD1,TRBV28,TGTGCCAGCAGCCTTCTCGGGACAGGGAATGAAGAGCAGTACTTC,CASSLLGTGNEEQYF
once,TRBJ1-1,TRBD1,TRBV9,TGTGCCAGCAGCGTAACAGGGGGCGGTACTGAAGCTTTCTTT,CASSVTGGGTEAFF
.,TRBJ1-1,.,TRBV28,TGTGCCAGCGGAGGGATAAAAATGAACACTGAAGCTTTCTTT,CASGGIKMNTEAFF
.,TRBJ2-2,.,TRBV9,TGTGCCAGCAGCGTTAATACCGGGGAGCTGTTTTTT,CASSVNTGELFF
.,TRBJ2-1,.,TRBV10-1,TGCGCCAGCAGTGAAACGAGGGTATGGAATGAGCAGTTCTTC,CASSETRVWNEQFF
once,TRBJ1-3,.,TRBV18,TGTGCCAGCTCACCTGGGTCCGGGACTGGAAACACCATATATTTT,CASSPGSGTGNTIYF
.,TRBJ2-4,TRBD1,TRBV5-4,TGTGCCAGCAGCTTGGCGGTGGGTGAGGACAGGCAAAACATTCAGTACTTC,CASSLAVGEDRQNIQYF
.,TRBJ2-7,.,TRBV9,TGTGCCAGCAGCGTAGACGCGGGTTACGAGCAGTACTTC,CASSVDAGYEQYF
.,TRBJ2-7,TRBD1,TRBV29-1,TGCAGCTTCCCGGGACAGGGGGCAAATGAGCAGTACTTC,CSFPGQGANEQYF
few,TRBJ2-7,TRBD2,TRBV5-4,TGTGCCAGCAGCTCAGCGGGGCTATCCTACGAGCAGTACTTC,CASSSAGLSYEQYF
.,TRBJ1-2,TRBD1,TRBV28,TGTGCCAGCGAGGACAGGGGGCTTTGGGGCTACACCTTC,CASEDRGLWGYTF
.,TRBJ1-5,.,TRBV11-2,TGTGCCAGCAGCTTAGGTTTGGGCAGCAATCAGCCCCAGCATTTT,CASSLGLGSNQPQHF
.,TRBJ1-5,.,TRBV27,TGTGCCAGCAGTCCCAGGGTAGGGGGCAATCAGCCCCAGCATTTT,CASSPRVGGNQPQHF
.,TRBJ2-3,.,TRBV29-1,TGCAGCGTTGAAGATCCGACAGATACGCAGTATTTT,CSVEDPTDTQYF
.,TRBJ1-2,.,TRBV6-5,TGTGCCAGCAGTTACTCGGGGAGGTTTGGCTACACCTTC,CASSYSGRFGYTF
.,TRBJ1-4,TRBD1,TRBV5-5,TGTGCCAGCAGCTCCACAGGGGGCGCTATCACTAATGAAAAACTGTTTTTT,CASSSTGGAITNEKLFF
.,TRBJ2-5,.,TRBV7-6,TGTGCCAGCAGCTTAGGGGTGAGACGGGAGTCCCAAGAGACCCAGTACTTC,CASSLGVRRESQETQYF